Presented here are 23 T cell receptor beta chains from one specimen sequenced in a study of blood T cell repertoires in COVID-19. Libraries were prepared by immunoSEQ multiplex PCR; TCRdb keeps only in-frame clonotypes and omits some of them. The repertoire holds some 180,000 clones, with roughly 88% as singletons. Material for sequencing was peripheral blood. Source of these receptors: a man aged 18 to 30 with COVID-19, enrolled during active disease.

The chain employs TRBV27 and TRBJ1-6, with 7 bases matching TRBD1. V lost 5 bases and J lost 4; bases outside the gene matches: 5. CDR1 and CDR2 (germline): MNHEY, SMNVEV (reference sequence). CDR3 length equals 15 residues. The CDR3 sequence: CASSTRQGYNSPLHF. Written as DNA, the CDR3 is TGTGCCAGCAGTACCCGACAGGGTTATAATTCACCCCTCCACTTT.

This chain joins TRBV18 and TRBJ1-1, with a possible D match to TRBD1 (6 bases). The CDR3 runs 15 residues. CDR1 and CDR2 (germline): KGHSH, LQKENI. Deletions cut 4 bases from V and 6 bases from J, with 18 bases between. CDR3 region: CASSLTGTLGAEAFF. As DNA, the CDR3 is TGTGCCAGCTCACTGACCGGGACATTGGGGGCTGAAGCTTTCTTT.

The chain carries TRBV3-1 (or the pseudogene TRBV3-2) and TRBJ1-1; TRBD1 might be the D (5 bases). CDR1 is LGHDT and CDR2 is YNNKEL in the germline V gene (reference sequence). This CDR3 contains 13 residues. The ends were cut back, 5 bases at V and 5 bases at J, with 12 bases in the middle. Here the CDR3 reads CASSLGGRTEAFF. The CDR3 DNA reads as TGTGCCAGCAGCTTGGGGGGTAGAACTGAAGCTTTCTTT.

The V and J genes are TRBV7-3 and TRBJ2-2, with D possibly being TRBD2 (6 bases). The V and J ends lost 4 bases and 3 bases respectively, with 9 bases between them. This CDR3 has 14 residues. Germline loops: CDR1 SGHTA, CDR2 FQGTGA. CDR3 in amino acids: CASSWDSDTGELFF. CDR3 nucleotides: TGTGCCAGCAGCTGGGACTCGGACACCGGGGAGCTGTTTTTT.

This chain links TRBV15 with TRBJ2-7, with a weak D call TRBD2 (7 bases). Deletions cut 7 bases from V and 7 bases from J, with 23 bases between. The CDR3 length is 15 residues. Per germline, CDR1 LNHNV and CDR2 YYDKDF (reference sequence). CDR3 residues: CATKGGRGLISEQYF. CDR3 in DNA: TGTGCCACCAAGGGGGGGCGGGGGCTGATCTCAGAGCAGTACTTC.

The chain couples TRBV7-8 to TRBJ1-2; the match to TRBD1 covers 8 bases. Germline-derived CDR1 and CDR2 are SGHVS and FQNEAQ. The trim removed 0 bases at V and 8 bases at J, leaving 8 bases unmatched. The CDR3 spans 15 residues. This CDR3 is CASSLAILDREGYTF. CDR3 sequence (DNA): TGTGCCAGCAGCTTAGCGATCCTGGACAGGGAGGGCTACACCTTC. The whole variable domain, filled in from reference TRBV7-8 and TRBJ1-2, reads GAGVSQSPRYKVAKRGQDVALRCDPISGHVSLFWYQQALGQGPEFLTYFQNEAQLDKSGLPSDRFFAERPEGSVSTLKIQRTQQEDSAVYLCASSLAILDREGYTFGSGTRLTVV.

The J gene is TRBJ1-3, the V gene TRBV15; D is unclear. From germline, CDR1 is LNHNV and CDR2 YYDKDF (reference sequence). The V end was cut by 1 base, the J end by 0 bases, with 13 bases between. This CDR3 has 17 residues. The DNA for the CDR3 is TGTGCCACCAGCAGAGCTCCTCCGAGGAGCTCTGGAAACACCATATATTTT. Its protein product is CATSRAPPRSSGNTIYF.

The V and J genes are TRBV28 and TRBJ2-1; TRBD2 agrees at 8 bases. CDR3 length: 13 residues. Germline V gene sequence: CDR1 MDHEN, CDR2 SYDVKM. The trim removed 7 bases at V and 12 bases at J, leaving 11 bases unmatched. The CDR3 DNA sequence: TGTGCCAGCACCCTTGGGAGCGGGAGCTGGCAGTTCTTC. Its translation is CASTLGSGSWQFF.

This clone was found a few times. The V call is TRBV19, the J call TRBJ1-2, with TRBD1 identical over 7 bases. Germline loops: CDR1 LNHDA, CDR2 SQIVND (reference sequence). V dropped 8 bases and J dropped 5; count of bases not matched to a gene: 5. The CDR3 consists of 12 residues. The CDR3 DNA is TGTGCCAGTCAGGACAGGCAATATGGCTACACCTTC. Residues: CASQDRQYGYTF.

The J gene is TRBJ2-7, the V gene TRBV5-1, with 8 bases fitting TRBD1. The CDR3 consists of 14 residues. Germline V CDR1 and CDR2: SGHRS, YFSETQ. Trimming at V came to 4 bases and at J to 4 bases, leaving 7 bases not matched to a gene. The CDR3 loop reads CASSPGQGVYEQYF. The DNA of the CDR3 is TGCGCCAGCAGCCCCGGACAGGGAGTATACGAGCAGTACTTC.

This chain links TRBV7-6 with TRBJ2-1; 13 bases map to TRBD2. V dropped 5 bases and J dropped 8; count of bases not matched to a gene: 15. Germline V CDR1 and CDR2: SGHVS, FNYEAQ. CDR3 length: 18 amino acids. CDR3 nucleotide sequence: TGTGCCAGCAGCAAGCCTGACGGACTAGCGGGAGCTGGCGATGAGCAGTTCTTC. Protein sequence: CASSKPDGLAGAGDEQFF. The whole variable domain, remainder taken from reference TRBV7-6 and TRBJ2-1, is GAGVSQSPRYKVTKRGQDVALRCDPISGHVSLYWYRQALGQGPEFLTYFNYEAQQDKSGLPNDRFSAERPEGSISTLTIQRTEQRDSAMYRCASSKPDGLAGAGDEQFFGPGTRLTVL.

The chain has TRBV28 and TRBJ1-1; TRBD1 matches 7 bases. This CDR3 is 13 amino acids long. Germline assignment: CDR1 MDHEN and CDR2 SYDVKM. Unmatched junction bases numbered 9, after V lost 6 bases and J lost 8 bases. CDR3 DNA sequence: TGTGCCAGCAGACTAACAGGGGCGAAGGAAGCTTTCTTT. It translates to CASRLTGAKEAFF.

The CDR3 is CASRTDRGEAFF. As DNA, the CDR3 is TGTGCCAGCAGGACCGACAGGGGTGAAGCTTTCTTT. V is TRBV9 and J is TRBJ1-1; 8 bases are shared with TRBD1. The V gene's germline CDR1 is SGDLS and CDR2 YYNGEE. CDR3 size: 12 residues. The V gene end was trimmed by 5 bases and the J gene end by 7 bases; junction bases not matched to a gene: 4.

This chain connects TRBV27 to TRBJ1-2; 9 nucleotides line up with TRBD1. Germline values: CDR1 MNHEY, CDR2 SMNVEV (reference sequence). The CDR3 extends over 17 amino acids. V lost 5 bases to trimming and J lost 4 bases; unmatched junction nucleotides: 14. The CDR3, as DNA: TGTGCCAGCAGTGATACGCTAAACAGGGGGCTCGGCTATGGCTACACCTTC. Its translation: CASSDTLNRGLGYGYTF.

The rearrangement joins TRBV7-2 to TRBJ2-1, with 10 bases aligning to TRBD2. The CDR3 runs to 16 residues. Trimming removed 3 bases from V and 9 bases from J; junction bases left unmatched: 11. From germline, CDR1 is SGHTA and CDR2 FQGNSA. CDR3 protein: CASSLLAGESSGEQFF. Written as DNA, the CDR3 is TGTGCCAGCAGCTTGCTAGCGGGAGAAAGTTCCGGTGAGCAGTTCTTC.

The rearrangement joins TRBV7-3 to TRBJ2-2; 14 bases are a match to TRBD2. The length of the CDR3 is 17 residues. V trimming: 5 bases; J trimming: 5 bases; junction bases outside the gene matches: 7. The germline V gene has CDR1 SGHTA and CDR2 FQGTGA. CDR3 in DNA: TGTGCCAGCAGCCAGACTAGCGGGAGGGCTGGGACCGGGGAGCTGTTTTTT. It yields the protein CASSQTSGRAGTGELFF.

The V call is TRBV5-1, the J call TRBJ2-1; TRBD2 matches 11 bases. Germline CDR1 is SGHRS and CDR2 is YFSETQ. This CDR3 is 16 amino acids long. J lost 6 bases, V lost 0 bases, and 5 bases had no gene match. In nucleotides, the CDR3 is TGCGCCAGCAGCTTGGGGCGGACTAGCGGGCTCAATGAGCAGTTCTTC. The encoded protein is CASSLGRTSGLNEQFF.

The chain carries TRBV6-2 or TRBV6-3 and TRBJ1-5; possibly TRBD1 for D (5 bases). Germline-derived CDR1 and CDR2 are MNHEY and SVGEGT. The CDR3 runs 21 residues. V was trimmed by 2 bases and J by 0 bases, leaving 26 bases between them. The CDR3 DNA sequence: TGTGCCAGCAGTTACCTCGTATTGTGCAGGGAAAAAATTGATAGCAATCAGCCCCAGCATTTT. Residues: CASSYLVLCREKIDSNQPQHF.

As DNA, the CDR3 is TGCAGCGTTGAATTAGCCGGGACTAGCTACGAGCAGTACTTC. Translated: CSVELAGTSYEQYF. The gene calls are TRBV29-1 and TRBJ2-7, with 8 bases lining up with TRBD2. Germline CDR1 reads SQVTM; CDR2 reads ANQGSEA. The CDR3 runs 14 residues. J gave up 3 bases and V 2 bases, and 6 bases lay outside the gene matches.

This clone was recorded only once. Sequence at one end of the junction differs from germline and may be a read error. The J gene is TRBJ2-1, the V gene TRBV7-7, with 14 bases fitting TRBD2. CDR3 length equals 17 residues. Germline CDR1 reads SSHAT; CDR2 reads FNYEAQ (reference sequence). CDR3 loop: CASSLRTSGRRSEEQFF. In nucleotides, the CDR3 is TGTGCTAGCAGCTTAAGGACTAGCGGGAGGCGCTCAGAGGAGCAGTTCTTC.

The V gene is TRBV5-1, the J gene TRBJ2-7; D unclear. V lost 0 bases, J lost 3 bases, and 7 bases lay in between. CDR1 is SGHRS, CDR2 YFSETQ, per germline. The CDR3 runs to 13 residues. In DNA, the CDR3 is TGCGCCAGCAGCTTGGGTCCGGGCTACGAGCAGTACTTC. Translating it yields CASSLGPGYEQYF.

The rearrangement links TRBV29-1 to TRBJ2-7; D may be TRBD2 (6 bases). The CDR3 loop spans 13 amino acids. V gave up 7 bases and J gave up 4 bases, with 17 bases separating them. Looked up from germline, CDR1 is SQVTM and CDR2 is ANQGSEA. The CDR3 spells CSAGGLGRYEQYF. The CDR3, as DNA: TGCAGCGCCGGGGGACTGGGAAGGTACGAGCAGTACTTC.

This clone was seen a handful of times. The chain couples TRBV7-6 to TRBJ2-2; D uncertain. V lost 2 bases, J lost 5 bases, and 6 bases lay in between. Per the germline V gene, CDR1 is SGHVS and CDR2 is FNYEAQ. The CDR3 loop spans 13 amino acids. DNA of the CDR3: TGTGCCAGCAGCTTATACTTAACCGGGGAGCTGTTTTTT. It encodes CASSLYLTGELFF.